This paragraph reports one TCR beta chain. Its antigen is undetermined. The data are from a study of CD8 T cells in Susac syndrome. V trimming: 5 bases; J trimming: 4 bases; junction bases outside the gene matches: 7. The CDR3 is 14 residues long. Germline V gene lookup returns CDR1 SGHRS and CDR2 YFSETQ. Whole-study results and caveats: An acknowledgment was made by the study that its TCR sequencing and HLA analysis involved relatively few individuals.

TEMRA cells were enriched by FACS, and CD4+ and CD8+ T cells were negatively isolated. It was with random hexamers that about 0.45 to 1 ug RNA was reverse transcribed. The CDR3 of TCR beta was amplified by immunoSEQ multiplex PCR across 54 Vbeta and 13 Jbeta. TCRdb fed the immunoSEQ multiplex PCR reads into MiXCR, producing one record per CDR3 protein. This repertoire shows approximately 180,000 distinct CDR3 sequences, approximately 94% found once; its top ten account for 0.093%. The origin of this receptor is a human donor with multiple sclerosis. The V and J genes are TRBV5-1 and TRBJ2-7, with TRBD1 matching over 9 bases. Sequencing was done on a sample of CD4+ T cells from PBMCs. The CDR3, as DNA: TGCGCCAGCAGTCCCGGGACAGGGTGGTACGAGCAGTACTTC. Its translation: CASSPGTGWYEQYF.